A single sample gave rise to the 27 T cell receptor beta chains below, sequenced in a study of blood T cells in healthy people across ages (dated by TCRdb to the mid-2010s). The library was made by 5' RACE. Sequencing used an Illumina HiSeq 2500. The second PCR ran for about 6 to 11 cycles and used a J-beta primer mix along with a sample-barcoded 5' primer. TCRdb reanalyzed the raw reads on its own, using fastp at Q25 for trimming and MiXCR for clone calling, and kept in-frame beta chains. Each entry merges the rows of one CDR3 protein and shows their most common DNA and genes. The sample profile shows roughly 2 million distinct CDR3 sequences; approximately 50% of them were found once. Clones ranked in the top ten supply around 2.1% of the sample. The sequenced sample was blood. The receptors come from a woman aged 40 to 50 in good health.

Points on this clonotype: Just one base apart from a much larger clone, this may be a read error. The chain uses TRBV6-2 or TRBV6-3 and TRBJ1-1; D is unresolved. The germline V gene encodes CDR1 MNHEY and CDR2 SVGEGT. The CDR3 has 11 residues. Trimming stripped 7 bases from V and 0 bases from J, with 3 bases between. This chain's CDR3 is CASMVNTEAFF. The CDR3 DNA follows: TGTGCCAGCATGGTGAACACTGAAGCTTTCTTT.

V and J are TRBV3-1 and TRBJ2-1; 7 nucleotides match TRBD1. Germline V gene sequence: CDR1 LGHDT, CDR2 YNNKEL (reference sequence). The CDR3 is 15 residues long. Trimming cost V 4 bases and J 1 base; bases outside gene matches: 4. The CDR3 region is CASSRIQGSYNEQFF. The CDR3 DNA sequence: TGTGCCAGCAGCCGAATACAGGGGTCCTACAATGAGCAGTTCTTC.

This rearrangement joins TRBV27 to TRBJ2-7, with D perhaps matching TRBD2 (5 bases). This CDR3 is built from 11 residues. The germline gives CDR1 MNHEY, CDR2 SMNVEV (reference sequence). The DNA of the CDR3 is TGTAATCCAGCGGCTCACTACGAGCAGTACTTC. Its protein product is CNPAAHYEQYF.

The chain recombines TRBV9 with TRBJ2-2; D not resolved. Trimming took off 0 bases at V and 4 bases at J, with 7 bases between the two ends. This CDR3 contains 14 residues. CDR1 and CDR2 (germline): SGDLS, YYNGEE. The CDR3 region has the DNA TGTGCCAGCAGCGTAGGGGGTGGCACCGGGGAGCTGTTTTTT. Amino acid sequence: CASSVGGGTGELFF.

V gene TRBV20-1 combines with J gene TRBJ1-2; maybe TRBD1 (5 bases). The germline V and J ends were trimmed by 3 bases and 1 base, with 12 bases remaining between them. The length of the CDR3 is 14 residues. Germline V lookup: CDR1 DFQATT, CDR2 SNEGSKA (reference sequence). The DNA for the CDR3 is TGCAGTGCTAGGTTCCAGGGCGTTAACTATGGCTACACCTTC. It yields the protein CSARFQGVNYGYTF.

This clonotype appeared many times. The chain is built from TRBV27 and TRBJ2-5; 12 bases line up with TRBD2. V shed 5 bases and J 2 bases; nucleotides not matched to a gene: 15. This CDR3 has 19 residues. Looked up from germline, CDR1 is MNHEY and CDR2 is SMNVEV (reference sequence). The CDR3 region is CASSPVGLAGRQGQETQYF. In DNA form, the CDR3 reads TGTGCCAGCAGTCCTGTAGGACTAGCGGGGAGACAAGGGCAAGAGACCCAGTACTTC.

The sample holds a few counts of this clonotype. The chain recombines TRBV20-1 with TRBJ2-5; D ambiguous. The CDR3 runs 13 residues. Germline V CDR1 and CDR2: DFQATT, SNEGSKA (reference sequence). Trimming stripped 1 base from V and 0 bases from J, with 6 bases between. The CDR3 DNA sequence: TGCAGTGCTAGAGGCTGGGACCAAGAGACCCAGTACTTC. Protein: CSARGWDQETQYF.

This chain uses TRBV12-3 or TRBV12-4 with TRBJ2-1; a possible D gene is TRBD1 (5 bases). The CDR3 contains 14 residues. V was clipped by 5 bases and J by 6 bases, with 14 bases between them. Written as DNA, the CDR3 is TGTGCCAGCAGTGTGAAGGGGCGTGCCAATGAGCAGTTCTTC. Translation gives CASSVKGRANEQFF.

Remarks on this clonotype: One end of the junction is discordant with germline, which a read error may explain. This sequence joins TRBV5-1 and TRBJ2-7; perhaps TRBD2 as D (6 bases). The J call may be incorrect, as the DNA end agrees better with TRBJ2-5. The CDR3 spans 13 residues. The germline V gene has CDR1 SGHRS and CDR2 YFSETQ. The DNA for the CDR3 is TGCGCCCGCAGCTTGGCCGGGGGAGAGACCCAGTACTTC. It codes for CARSLAGGETQYF.

This clonotype showed up just a few times. The chain combines TRBV29-1 with TRBJ1-4; 10 bases match TRBD1. This CDR3 contains 13 residues. Germline CDR1 SQVTM, CDR2 ANQGSEA. With V trimmed by 3 bases and J by 6 bases, 1 base remained unmatched. The chain's CDR3 is CSVETGGHEKLFF. CDR3 sequence (DNA): TGCAGCGTTGAGACAGGGGGCCATGAAAAACTGTTTTTT.

This clonotype was seen more than once but under ten times. CDR3 sequence reads: CASSQGGSGTGSLSTGYTF. The CDR3, as DNA: TGCGCCAGCAGCCAAGGGGGTTCGGGGACAGGGAGCCTGTCCACTGGCTACACCTTC. The V call is TRBV4-3, the J call TRBJ1-2, with 9 bases that match TRBD1. Trimming at V came to 1 base and at J to 7 bases, leaving 19 bases not matched to a gene. The CDR3 covers 19 residues. Per germline, CDR1 LGHNA and CDR2 YSLEER.

This rearrangement joins TRBV20-1 to TRBJ1-5, with TRBD1 as a possible D gene (5 bases). Trimming cost V 6 bases and J 7 bases, with 10 bases left between them. Germline loops: CDR1 DFQATT, CDR2 SNEGSKA (reference sequence). This CDR3 region has 11 residues. In DNA form, the CDR3 reads TGCAGTGCGAGGGGACGACAGCCCCAGCATTTT. It codes for CSARGRQPQHF.

The V gene is TRBV20-1, the J gene TRBJ2-5; 7 bases fit TRBD1. The CDR3 is 15 residues long. V was clipped by 6 bases and J by 3 bases; unmatched bases: 13. Germline assignment: CDR1 DFQATT and CDR2 SNEGSKA (reference sequence). CDR3: CSARKTGQQKETQYF. CDR3 nucleotide sequence: TGCAGTGCCCGAAAAACGGGACAGCAGAAAGAGACCCAGTACTTC.

On this clonotype: Compared with germline, one end of the junction differs, possibly owing to a read error. The rearrangement uses TRBV6-5 and TRBJ1-6; tentatively, D is TRBD1 (6 bases). The germline CDR1 and CDR2 sequences are MNHEY and SVGAGI. This CDR3 has 18 amino acids. The chain's CDR3 is CASSYSGTTLKGNSPLHF. The CDR3 DNA follows: TGTGCCAGCAGCTACTCCGGGACAACTCTTAAGGGTAATTCACCCCTCCACTTT.

This clonotype has a handful of counts. The genes are TRBV10-3 and TRBJ1-2, with D perhaps matching TRBD1 (6 bases). The CDR3 has 15 residues. Per the germline V gene, CDR1 is ENHRY and CDR2 is SYGVKD. The germline V and J ends were trimmed by 7 bases and 4 bases, with 19 bases remaining between them. The DNA of the CDR3 is TGTGCCATCACCCGAGGGGGACGGAGCTCCTATGGCTACACCTTC. Protein sequence: CAITRGGRSSYGYTF.

As DNA, the CDR3 is TGTGCCAGCAGCCAAGTGAGGGGTGGTCAAATAGATACGCAGTATTTT. It encodes CASSQVRGGQIDTQYF. This chain connects TRBV4-2 to TRBJ2-3; D assignment may be TRBD1 or TRBD2 (5 bases each). Germline V lookup: CDR1 LGHNA, CDR2 YNFKEQ. The CDR3 length is 16 residues. V was pared by 1 base and J by 5 bases, with 16 bases between.

J is TRBJ2-4 and V is TRBV24-1; unclear D gene. Per germline, CDR1 KGHDR and CDR2 SFDVKD. V was trimmed by 9 bases and J by 0 bases, leaving 8 bases between them. The CDR3 covers 13 residues. The CDR3 DNA follows: TGTGCCACCTCTTCGAGAGCCAAAAACATTCAGTACTTC. This gives the protein CATSSRAKNIQYF.

The rearrangement uses TRBV20-1 and TRBJ2-4; TRBD1 aligns across 11 bases. J was trimmed by 3 bases and V by 5 bases; bases with no gene match: 9. The CDR3 covers 16 residues. Germline CDR1 is DFQATT and CDR2 is SNEGSKA (reference sequence). The chain's CDR3 is CSADGQGAGVKNIQYF. The CDR3 DNA reads as TGCAGTGCTGACGGACAGGGGGCGGGGGTCAAAAACATTCAGTACTTC.

The chain has TRBV5-1 and TRBJ2-5, with 7 bases identical to TRBD1. J lost 5 bases, V lost 1 base, and 8 bases had no gene match. Germline CDR1 reads SGHRS; CDR2 reads YFSETQ. This CDR3 is built from 15 residues. For the CDR3, the DNA is TGCGCCAGCAGCTTGATACAGGGGAACGGGGAGACCCAGTACTTC. Protein: CASSLIQGNGETQYF.

The chain is built from TRBV29-1 and TRBJ1-2; D ambiguous. Trimming took off 0 bases at V and 2 bases at J, with 13 bases between the two ends. The CDR3 is 15 amino acids. Per germline, CDR1 SQVTM and CDR2 ANQGSEA. CDR3 coding DNA: TGCAGCGTTGAAGACTACGTCGGACGGAACTATGGCTACACCTTC. It translates to CSVEDYVGRNYGYTF.

This clonotype has more than one count but fewer than ten. The chain couples TRBV20-1 to TRBJ2-1, with 10 bases lining up with TRBD2. CDR3 length equals 14 residues. Trimming removed 4 bases from V and 15 bases from J; junction bases left unmatched: 15. CDR1 and CDR2 (germline): DFQATT, SNEGSKA (reference sequence). The CDR3 reads CSATGTSATTDPFF. DNA of the CDR3: TGCAGTGCTACCGGGACTAGCGCGACTACCGATCCGTTCTTC.

J is TRBJ2-5 and V is TRBV20-1; 9 bases map to TRBD2. The germline gives CDR1 DFQATT, CDR2 SNEGSKA (reference sequence). This CDR3 has 15 amino acids. Germline trimming cut 1 base from V and 7 bases from J; bases unmatched to any gene: 10. This chain's CDR3 is CSARGGLATLGTQYF. The DNA for the CDR3 is TGCAGTGCTAGAGGCGGACTAGCGACCCTAGGGACCCAGTACTTC.

The chain employs TRBV6-5 and TRBJ2-5, with 13 bases identical to TRBD2. V was clipped by 6 bases and J by 11 bases; unmatched bases: 15. The length of the CDR3 is 16 residues. Per germline, CDR1 MNHEY and CDR2 SVGAGI. CDR3 DNA sequence: TGTGCCAGCAGGTCACTAGCGGGGGGGCCTTGGGGTGAGCAGTACTTC. This gives the protein CASRSLAGGPWGEQYF.

Notes on this clonotype: The junction departs from the called germline gene at one end, perhaps through a read error. This chain uses TRBV20-1 with TRBJ2-5, with 7 bases matching TRBD2. Germline V gene lookup returns CDR1 DFQATT and CDR2 SNEGSKA (reference sequence). CDR3 length equals 13 residues. Here the CDR3 reads CCAPTSAQETQYF. In nucleotides, the CDR3 is TGCTGTGCTCCAACTAGCGCCCAAGAGACCCAGTACTTC.

This chain uses TRBV9 with TRBJ2-7; D perhaps matches TRBD2 (6 bases). In germline, CDR1 is SGDLS, CDR2 YYNGEE. This CDR3 comprises 15 residues. With 0 bases removed from V and 2 bases from J, the gap between germline ends came to 12 bases. Here the CDR3 DNA reads TGTGCCAGCAGCGTAGATGGGACTCTGACCTACGAGCAGTACTTC. Translating it yields CASSVDGTLTYEQYF.

The V call is TRBV20-1, the J call TRBJ1-1; no definite D call. The CDR3 consists of 15 residues. Per germline, CDR1 DFQATT and CDR2 SNEGSKA (reference sequence). Trimming shortened V by 0 bases and J by 0 bases, and 11 bases separated the two germline ends. The CDR3: CSARDLTVMNTEAFF. CDR3 nucleotide sequence: TGCAGTGCTAGAGATCTCACAGTCATGAACACTGAAGCTTTCTTT.

This clonotype appeared a few times. CDR3 sequence (DNA): TGTGCCAGCAGCCCAGAGTGGCGAGATACGCAGTATTTT. It encodes CASSPEWRDTQYF. The chain uses TRBV7-2 and TRBJ2-3; D call uncertain. This CDR3 region has 13 residues. V was trimmed by 5 bases and J by 5 bases, leaving 11 bases between them. Germline lookup yields CDR1 SGHTA and CDR2 FQGNSA.